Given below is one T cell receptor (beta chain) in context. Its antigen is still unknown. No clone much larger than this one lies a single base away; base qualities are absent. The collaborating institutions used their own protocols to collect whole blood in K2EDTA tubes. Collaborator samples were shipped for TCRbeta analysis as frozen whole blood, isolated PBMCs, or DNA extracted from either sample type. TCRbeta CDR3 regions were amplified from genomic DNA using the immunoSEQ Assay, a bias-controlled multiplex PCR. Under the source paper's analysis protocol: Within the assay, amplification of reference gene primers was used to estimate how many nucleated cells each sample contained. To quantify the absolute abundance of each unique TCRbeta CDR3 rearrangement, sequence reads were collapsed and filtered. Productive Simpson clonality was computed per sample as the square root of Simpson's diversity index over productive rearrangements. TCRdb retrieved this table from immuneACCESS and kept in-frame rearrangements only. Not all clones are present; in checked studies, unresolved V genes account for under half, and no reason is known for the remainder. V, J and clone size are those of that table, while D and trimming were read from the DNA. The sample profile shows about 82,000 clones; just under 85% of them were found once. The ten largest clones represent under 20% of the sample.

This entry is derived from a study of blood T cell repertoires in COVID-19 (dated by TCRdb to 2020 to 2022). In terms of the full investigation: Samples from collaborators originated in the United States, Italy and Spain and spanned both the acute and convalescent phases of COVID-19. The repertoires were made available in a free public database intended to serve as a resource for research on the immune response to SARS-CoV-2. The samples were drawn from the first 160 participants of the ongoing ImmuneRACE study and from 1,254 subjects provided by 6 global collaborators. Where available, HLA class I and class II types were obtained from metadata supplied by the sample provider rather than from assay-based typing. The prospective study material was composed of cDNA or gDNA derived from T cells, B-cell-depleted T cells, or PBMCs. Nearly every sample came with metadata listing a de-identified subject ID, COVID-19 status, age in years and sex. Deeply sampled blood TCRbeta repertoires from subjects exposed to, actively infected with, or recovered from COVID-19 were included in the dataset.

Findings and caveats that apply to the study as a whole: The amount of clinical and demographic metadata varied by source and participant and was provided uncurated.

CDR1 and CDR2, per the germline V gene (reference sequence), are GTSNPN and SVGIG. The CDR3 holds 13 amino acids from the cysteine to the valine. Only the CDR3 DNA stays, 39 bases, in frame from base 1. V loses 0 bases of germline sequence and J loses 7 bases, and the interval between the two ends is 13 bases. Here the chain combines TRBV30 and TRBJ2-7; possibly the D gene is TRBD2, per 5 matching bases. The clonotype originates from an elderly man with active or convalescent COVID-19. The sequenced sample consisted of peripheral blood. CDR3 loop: CAWSVQGPGEQYV. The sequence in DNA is TGTGCCTGGAGTGTACAAGGCCCGGGGGAGCAGTACGTC.